The 16 T cell receptor beta chains below come from one sample, sequenced in a study of shared clonotypes between healthy human individuals. Data came from immunoSEQ multiplex PCR; TCRdb stores just in-frame clones and leaves some out. The data show 400,000 or so clones, approximately 97% seen once. Sequenced input: memory CD8+ T cells sorted from blood. Regarding subset: CD45RO+ cells pooled with CCR7-negative TemRA cells. The receptors stem from a man under 40 in good health.

Comments on this clone: The sample contains more than one DNA sequence encoding this CDR3. This chain connects TRBV2 to TRBJ2-7, with a possible D match to TRBD1 (5 bases). V lost 7 bases to trimming and J lost 4 bases, with 5 bases between them. The CDR3 is made up of 10 amino acids. Germline V gene lookup returns CDR1 SNHLY and CDR2 FYNNEI. The DNA for the CDR3 is TGTGCCAGCACAGGGTACGAGCAGTACTTC. Encoded protein: CASTGYEQYF.

This sequence joins TRBV11-2 and TRBJ1-2; TRBD1 matches 7 bases. The V and J ends lost 5 bases and 0 bases, in that order; junction bases with no gene match: 12. This CDR3 spans 17 amino acids. CDR1 and CDR2 from the germline V gene are SGHAT and FQNNGV. The CDR3 sequence is CASSPSPGTVPNYGYTF. The DNA for the CDR3 is TGTGCCAGCAGCCCTAGTCCCGGGACAGTTCCTAACTATGGCTACACCTTC.

This chain connects TRBV7-9 to TRBJ2-7, with D possibly matching TRBD2 (6 bases). V gave up 3 bases and J gave up 0 bases, with 12 bases separating them. CDR1 is SEHNR, CDR2 FQNEAQ, per germline (reference sequence). CDR3 size: 15 residues. As DNA, the CDR3 is TGTGCCAGCAGCTTGGACTACCCTGGCTCCTACGAGCAGTACTTC. As protein: CASSLDYPGSYEQYF.

This chain links TRBV28 with TRBJ1-2; D is possibly TRBD1 (5 bases). The CDR3 covers 15 residues. The V gene lost 3 bases and the J gene lost 4 bases, with 15 bases spanning the gap. Germline V gene sequence: CDR1 MDHEN, CDR2 SYDVKM. Here the CDR3 DNA reads TGTGCCAGCAGTTTTTCGGGGGGATCTGGCTATGGCTACACCTTC. Its translation is CASSFSGGSGYGYTF.

On this clone: Other DNA sequences from this sample encode an identical CDR3 as well. The J gene is TRBJ2-3, the V gene TRBV4-1; D gene ambiguous. The CDR3 consists of 13 residues. Germline V gene data show CDR1 as MGHRA and CDR2 as YSYEKL. V gave up 0 bases and J gave up 3 bases, with 4 bases separating them. CDR3 in amino acids: CASSQEGTDTQYF. The CDR3 coding sequence is TGCGCCAGCAGCCAAGAGGGGACAGATACGCAGTATTTT.

The chain joins TRBV30 to TRBJ2-5; the match to TRBD2 covers 8 bases. The V gene's germline CDR1 is GTSNPN and CDR2 SVGIG (reference sequence). The J segment lost 5 bases and the V segment lost 5 bases, leaving 10 bases of the junction unmatched. This CDR3 region has 14 residues. CDR3 loop: CAWAIGTSGETQYF. In DNA form, the CDR3 reads TGTGCCTGGGCTATCGGGACTAGTGGGGAGACCCAGTACTTC. The variable domain in full, with the rest retrieved from reference TRBV30 and TRBJ2-5, is SQTIHQWPATLVQPVGSPLSLECTVEGTSNPNLYWYRQAAGRGLQLLFYSVGIGQISSEVPQNLSASRPQDRQFILSSKKLLLSDSGFYLCAWAIGTSGETQYFGPGTRLLVL.

V gene TRBV7-9 combines with J gene TRBJ1-1; D is perhaps TRBD1 (5 bases). CDR3 length equals 12 residues. Trimming stripped 4 bases from V and 5 bases from J, with 8 bases between. Germline lookup yields CDR1 SEHNR and CDR2 FQNEAQ (reference sequence). CDR3 amino acids: CASSSRGTEAFF. The CDR3 nucleotides read TGTGCCAGCAGCTCAAGGGGTACTGAAGCTTTCTTT.

This chain joins TRBV11-2 and TRBJ2-1, with unresolved D. CDR3 length equals 14 residues. Germline V gene data show CDR1 as SGHAT and CDR2 as FQNNGV. V was shortened by 7 bases and J by 4 bases, with 14 bases between the two germline ends. The CDR3 is CASKRPGTYNEQFF. DNA for the CDR3: TGTGCCAGCAAAAGGCCAGGAACATACAATGAGCAGTTCTTC.

V and J are TRBV10-2 and TRBJ2-7; no clear D gene. The V gene's germline CDR1 is WSHSY and CDR2 SAAADI. V was shortened by 3 bases and J by 6 bases, with 9 bases between the two germline ends. The CDR3 has 12 amino acids. The CDR3 DNA is TGCGCCAGCAGTGATCCGGGCTCCGAGCAGTACTTC. It codes for CASSDPGSEQYF.

The V gene is TRBV9, the J gene TRBJ2-1, with 10 bases aligning to TRBD2. This CDR3 region has 15 residues. V gave up 3 bases and J gave up 10 bases; unmatched junction bases: 10. Germline V gene sequence: CDR1 SGDLS, CDR2 YYNGEE. Written as DNA, the CDR3 is TGTGCCAGCAGCGAGTCACTAGCGGGACCAGGAGAGCAGTTCTTC. Its translation is CASSESLAGPGEQFF.

The V and J genes are TRBV5-6 and TRBJ1-5; 11 nucleotides line up with TRBD1. The CDR3 has 18 residues. J was trimmed by 2 bases and V by 4 bases; bases with no gene match: 11. The V gene's germline CDR1 is SGHDT and CDR2 YYEEEE. As DNA, the CDR3 is TGTGCCAGCAGCAGGAGGACAGGGGGCGCATCGGGCAATCAGCCCCAGCATTTT. This translates into CASSRRTGGASGNQPQHF.

As for this clone: This specimen includes other DNA sequences encoding the same CDR3. The chain is built from TRBV10-3 and TRBJ1-2; D possibly corresponds to TRBD1 (6 bases). V lost 4 bases, J lost 2 bases, and 8 bases lay in between. This CDR3 region has 13 residues. Germline loops: CDR1 ENHRY, CDR2 SYGVKD. This CDR3 reads CAISVGGNYGYTF. DNA for the CDR3: TGTGCCATCAGTGTAGGGGGGAACTATGGCTACACCTTC.

The V call is TRBV5-4, the J call TRBJ1-2, with D tentatively TRBD1 (5 bases). CDR1 SGHNT and CDR2 YYREEE come from the germline V gene (reference sequence). CDR3 size: 14 residues. V was shortened by 4 bases and J by 5 bases, with 15 bases between the two germline ends. The CDR3 reads CASSLRDVGYGYTF. The CDR3 nucleotides read TGTGCCAGCAGCCTAAGGGACGTTGGGTATGGCTACACCTTC.

The chain has TRBV15 and TRBJ2-5, with D uncertain. V gave up 0 bases and J gave up 4 bases, with 6 bases separating them. The CDR3 length is 13 residues. Germline-derived CDR1 and CDR2 are LNHNV and YYDKDF (reference sequence). CDR3 DNA: TGTGCCACCAGCAGAGATAAGGGAGAGACCCAGTACTTC. It specifies CATSRDKGETQYF.

The chain recombines TRBV11-2 with TRBJ2-3; D unresolved. Germline CDR1 and CDR2: SGHAT and FQNNGV. The CDR3 has 17 amino acids. Trimming removed 2 bases at V and 1 base at J, with 16 bases between. Here the CDR3 DNA reads TGTGCCAGCAGCTTAATAAGCAGAGGCTGGGGCACAGATACGCAGTATTTT. It specifies CASSLISRGWGTDTQYF. The full variable domain, completed using reference TRBV11-2 and TRBJ2-3, is EAGVAQSPRYKIIEKRQSVAFWCNPISGHATLYWYQQILGQGPKLLIQFQNNGVVDDSQLPKDRFSAERLKGVDSTLKIQPAKLEDSAVYLCASSLISRGWGTDTQYFGPGTRLTVL.

The V gene is TRBV19, the J gene TRBJ2-1; D possibly corresponds to TRBD2 (6 bases). Germline CDR1 reads LNHDA; CDR2 reads SQIVND (reference sequence). The CDR3 covers 13 residues. V lost 1 base to trimming and J lost 9 bases, with 10 bases between them. CDR3 protein: CASSIVPSAEQFF. CDR3 DNA sequence: TGTGCCAGTAGTATAGTGCCTAGCGCTGAGCAGTTCTTC.